This T cell receptor beta chain derives from a study of Graves' ophthalmopathy and Graves' hyperthyroidism. The overall study: Peripheral blood sampling occurred at initial diagnosis, before any treatment.

As to this clonotype: Antigen unknown.

RNA served as the template for amplifying TCR beta CDR3 regions. The first-round RT-PCR employed HTBI primers together with the Qiagen OneStep RT-PCR kit. A multiplex PCR was then performed as the second round. TCRdb used MiXCR to reprocess the multiplex PCR reads, holding one entry per CDR3 protein. The sample contains 200,000 to 250,000 distinct CDR3 sequences, about 46% of which appear only once. 10 ml of fresh blood yielded the PBMCs by density gradient. Study-level points and caveats: Detected in blood as well were most expanded thyroid clonotypes with frequency above 0.001.

The sequenced sample consisted of peripheral blood. The TCR sequence derives from an adult man with Graves' ophthalmopathy.

CDR3 nucleotide sequence: TGTGCCAGCAGCTTAGTTGGGGGGAGTTTGTCCGAGCAGTACTTC. Its protein product is CASSLVGGSLSEQYF. The V gene is TRBV7-6, the J gene TRBJ2-7, with D tentatively TRBD2 (6 bases). The germline V gene encodes CDR1 SGHVS and CDR2 FNYEAQ. V lost 1 base to trimming and J lost 6 bases, with 16 bases between them. The CDR3 runs to 15 residues.